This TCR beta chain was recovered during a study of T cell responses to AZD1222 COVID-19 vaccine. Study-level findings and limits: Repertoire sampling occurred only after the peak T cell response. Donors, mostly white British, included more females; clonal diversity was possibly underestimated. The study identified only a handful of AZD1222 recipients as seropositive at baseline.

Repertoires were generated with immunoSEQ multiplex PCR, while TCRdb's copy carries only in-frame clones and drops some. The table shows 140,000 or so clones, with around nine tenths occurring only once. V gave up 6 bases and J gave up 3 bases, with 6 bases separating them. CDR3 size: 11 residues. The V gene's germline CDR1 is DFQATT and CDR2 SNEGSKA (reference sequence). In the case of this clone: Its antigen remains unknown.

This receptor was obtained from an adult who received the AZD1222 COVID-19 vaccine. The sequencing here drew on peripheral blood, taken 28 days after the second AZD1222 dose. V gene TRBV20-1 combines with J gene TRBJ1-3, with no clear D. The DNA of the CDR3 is TGCAGTGCAAATGGTGGAAACACCATATATTTT. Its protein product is CSANGGNTIYF.